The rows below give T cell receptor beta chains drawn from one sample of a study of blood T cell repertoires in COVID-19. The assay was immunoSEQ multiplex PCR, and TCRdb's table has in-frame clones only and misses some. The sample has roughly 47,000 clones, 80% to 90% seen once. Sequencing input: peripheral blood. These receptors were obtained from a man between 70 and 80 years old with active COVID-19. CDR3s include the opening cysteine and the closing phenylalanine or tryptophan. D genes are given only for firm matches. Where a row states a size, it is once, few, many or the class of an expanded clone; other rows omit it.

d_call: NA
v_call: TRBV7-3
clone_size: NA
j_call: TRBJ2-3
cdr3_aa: CASGVAGATDTQYF
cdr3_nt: TGTGCAAGCGGAGTCGCAGGGGCCACAGATACGCAGTATTTT

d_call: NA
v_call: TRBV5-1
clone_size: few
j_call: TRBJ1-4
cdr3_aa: CASSLEQVNEKLFF
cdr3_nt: TGCGCCAGCAGCTTGGAACAGGTTAATGAAAAACTGTTTTTT

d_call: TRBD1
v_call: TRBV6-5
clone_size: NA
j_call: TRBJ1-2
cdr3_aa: CASSNNRGWDYGYTF
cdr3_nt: TGTGCCAGCAGTAATAACAGGGGGTGGGACTATGGCTACACCTTC

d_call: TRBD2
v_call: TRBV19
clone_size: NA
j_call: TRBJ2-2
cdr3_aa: CASSPLAGHGTGELFF
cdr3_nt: TGTGCCAGTAGTCCTCTAGCGGGGCACGGCACCGGGGAGCTGTTTTTT

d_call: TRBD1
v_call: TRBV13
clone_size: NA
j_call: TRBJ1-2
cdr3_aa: CASSLRQGGDYGYTF
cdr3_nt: TGTGCCAGCAGCTTGAGACAGGGGGGCGACTATGGCTACACCTTC

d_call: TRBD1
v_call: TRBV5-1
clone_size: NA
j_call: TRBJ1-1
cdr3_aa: CASSSDRQGAGTEAFF
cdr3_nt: TGCGCCAGCAGCTCAGACCGACAGGGGGCTGGGACTGAAGCTTTCTTT

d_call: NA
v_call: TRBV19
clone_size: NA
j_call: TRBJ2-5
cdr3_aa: CASSTDWQETQYF
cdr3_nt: TGTGCCAGTAGTACGGACTGGCAAGAGACCCAGTACTTC

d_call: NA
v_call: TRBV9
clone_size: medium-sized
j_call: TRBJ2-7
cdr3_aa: CASSVAGTGFDEQYF
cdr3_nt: TGTGCCAGCAGCGTAGCTGGGACTGGCTTCGACGAGCAGTACTTC

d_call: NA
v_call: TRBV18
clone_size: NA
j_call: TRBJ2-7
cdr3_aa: CASSPGQDQYF
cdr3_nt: TGTGCCAGCTCACCGGGGCAGGACCAGTACTTC

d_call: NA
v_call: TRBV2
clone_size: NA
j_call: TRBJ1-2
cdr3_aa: CASSEQDYGYTF
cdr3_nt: TGTGCCAGCAGTGAGCAGGACTATGGCTACACCTTC

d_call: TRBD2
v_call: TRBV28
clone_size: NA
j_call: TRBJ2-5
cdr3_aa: CASSPPTGGETQYF
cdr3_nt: TGTGCCAGCAGTCCCCCTACGGGAGGAGAGACCCAGTACTTC

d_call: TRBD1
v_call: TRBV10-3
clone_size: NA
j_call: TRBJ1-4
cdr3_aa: CAIMDRGVTNEKLFF
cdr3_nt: TGTGCCATCATGGACAGGGGAGTCACTAATGAAAAACTGTTTTTT

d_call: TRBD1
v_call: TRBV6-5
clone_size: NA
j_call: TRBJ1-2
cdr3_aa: CASSYTRTGGGYGYTF
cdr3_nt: TGTGCCAGCAGTTACACGAGGACAGGGGGCGGTTATGGCTACACCTTC

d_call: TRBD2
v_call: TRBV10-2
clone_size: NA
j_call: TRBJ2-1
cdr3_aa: CASRETSGGYNEQFF
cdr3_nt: TGCGCCAGCAGGGAGACTAGCGGGGGTTACAATGAGCAGTTCTTC

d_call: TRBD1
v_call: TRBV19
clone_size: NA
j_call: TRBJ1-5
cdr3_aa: CASSTITGEQPQHF
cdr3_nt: TGTGCCAGTAGCACTATTACAGGGGAACAGCCCCAGCATTTT

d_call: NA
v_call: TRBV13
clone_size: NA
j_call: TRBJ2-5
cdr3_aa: CASSSRPQETQYF
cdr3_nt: TGTGCCAGCAGCTCGCGTCCCCAAGAGACCCAGTACTTC

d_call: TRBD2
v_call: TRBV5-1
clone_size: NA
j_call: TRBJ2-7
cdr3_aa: CASSSRGDGPYEQYF
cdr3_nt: TGCGCCAGCAGCTCTCGGGGGGATGGCCCCTACGAGCAGTACTTC

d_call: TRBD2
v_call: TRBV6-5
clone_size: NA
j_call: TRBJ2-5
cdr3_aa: CASRLAGDQETQYF
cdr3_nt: TGTGCCAGCAGACTTGCGGGGGACCAAGAGACCCAGTACTTC

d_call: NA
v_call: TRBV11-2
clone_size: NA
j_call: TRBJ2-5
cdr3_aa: CASSLNQGETQYF
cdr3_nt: TGTGCCAGCAGCTTAAACCAGGGCGAGACCCAGTACTTC

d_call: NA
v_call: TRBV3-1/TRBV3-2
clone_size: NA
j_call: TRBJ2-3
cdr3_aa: CASSLLAADTQYF
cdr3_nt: TGTGCCAGCAGCCTACTGGCGGCAGATACGCAGTATTTT

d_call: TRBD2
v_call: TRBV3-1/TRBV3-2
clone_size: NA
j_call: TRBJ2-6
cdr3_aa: CASSQDTRLADSGANVLTF
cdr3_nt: TGTGCCAGCAGCCAAGATACCCGACTAGCGGACTCTGGGGCCAACGTCCTGACTTTC

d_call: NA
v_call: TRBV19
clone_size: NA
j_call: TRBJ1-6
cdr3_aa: CASSWQVSPLHF
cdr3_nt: TGTGCCAGTAGTTGGCAGGTTTCACCCCTCCACTTT

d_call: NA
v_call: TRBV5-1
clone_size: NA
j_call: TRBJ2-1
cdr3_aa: CASSPSLAINEQFF
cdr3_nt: TGCGCCAGCAGCCCCTCACTAGCCATCAATGAGCAGTTCTTC

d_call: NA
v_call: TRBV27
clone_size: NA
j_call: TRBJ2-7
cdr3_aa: CASSRQGGIYEQYF
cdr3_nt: TGTGCCAGCAGTCGACAGGGAGGCATCTACGAGCAGTACTTC

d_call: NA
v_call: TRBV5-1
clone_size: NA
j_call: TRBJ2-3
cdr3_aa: CASSLGADTQYF
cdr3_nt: TGCGCCAGCAGCTTGGGAGCAGATACGCAGTATTTT

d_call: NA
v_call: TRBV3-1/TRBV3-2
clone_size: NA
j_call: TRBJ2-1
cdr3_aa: CASSPQGRGNEQFF
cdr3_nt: TGTGCCAGCAGCCCCCAAGGTAGGGGGAATGAGCAGTTCTTC

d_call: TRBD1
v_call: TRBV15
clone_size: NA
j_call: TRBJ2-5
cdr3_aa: CATSAGGTLETQYF
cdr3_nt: TGTGCCACCAGCGCAGGGGGCACGTTAGAGACCCAGTACTTC